Detailed here is one T cell receptor (beta chain). This entry is derived from a study of control samples from healthy donors and cancer patients. Trimming removed 0 bases from V and 8 bases from J, with 10 bases in between. Germline CDR1 reads MNHNY; CDR2 reads SVGAGI (reference sequence). The CDR3 contains 13 residues. Using immunoSEQ multiplex PCR, the repertoire was profiled, and TCRdb retains in-frame clones only, with some absent. This table holds 150,000 to 200,000 clones, just over 85% found once. Input material: blood. The genes are TRBV6-6 and TRBJ1-2; D possibly corresponds to TRBD1 (5 bases). The clonotype was recovered from a man between 18 and 29 years old in good health. CDR3 coding DNA: TGTGCCAGCAGTTACTCAGGAGGGGACGGCTACACCTTC. Translated, it gives CASSYSGGDGYTF.